This TCR beta chain was captured in a study of blood T cell repertoires in COVID-19. Study context: Sources were T cells, B-cell-depleted T cells, or PBMCs; the material itself was cDNA or gDNA.

Per germline, CDR1 SGHNT and CDR2 YYREEE (reference sequence). CDR3 length equals 14 residues. V dropped 1 base and J dropped 5 bases, with 12 bases sitting between them. Sequenced by immunoSEQ multiplex PCR; TCRdb stores in-frame clones only, minus some. The table records roughly 500,000 clones, approximately 83% of them present only once. Sequenced: peripheral blood. This clonotype was obtained from a human donor in a cohort sampled during active COVID-19. The chain has TRBV5-4 and TRBJ2-5; D remains unclear. The chain's CDR3 is CASSLIPPGETQYF. The CDR3 DNA reads as TGTGCCAGCAGCTTGATTCCCCCCGGGGAGACCCAGTACTTC.